What follows is one T cell receptor beta chain and its context. Data came from immunoSEQ multiplex PCR; TCRdb stores just in-frame clones and leaves some out. This sample has 200,000 to 250,000 clones, with roughly 82% found just once. CDR3 length: 15 residues. Trimming took 1 base from V and 8 from J; bases not matched to a gene: 6. Germline V gene data show CDR1 as MNHEY and CDR2 as SVGAGI. The sample belongs to a study of blood T cell repertoires in COVID-19. Looking at the study overall: Specimens from acute and convalescent COVID-19 originated in the United States, Italy and Spain. T cells, B-cell-depleted T cells, or PBMCs supplied cDNA or gDNA.

The V call is TRBV6-5, the J call TRBJ2-1; 9 bases map to TRBD2. The source is an elderly man with acute or convalescent COVID-19. Sample: peripheral blood. The CDR3 sequence: CASSYFQAGGYEQFF. Here the CDR3 DNA reads TGTGCCAGCAGTTACTTCCAAGCGGGAGGCTATGAGCAGTTCTTC.